The 10 T cell receptor beta chains listed next were all sequenced from one sample in a study of shared clonotypes between healthy human individuals. The table came from immunoSEQ multiplex PCR; TCRdb's copy has only in-frame clones and leaves some out. The sample has around 600,000 clones, 97% seen once. Source material: naive CD4+ T cells sorted from blood. Subset defined: CD45RA+ positively selected. All receptors come from a woman aged 30 to 39 in good health.

V usage is TRBV14 and J usage is TRBJ1-4, with 8 bases that match TRBD1. V was pared by 4 bases and J by 4 bases, with 8 bases of the junction left unmatched. The CDR3 length is 16 residues. CDR1 SGHDN and CDR2 FVKESK come from the germline V gene. The CDR3 DNA sequence: TGTGCCAGCAGCCTTCAAACGGGACAGGTTAATGAAAAACTGTTTTTT. This sequence encodes CASSLQTGQVNEKLFF.

V gene TRBV6-1 combines with J gene TRBJ2-2; D is unresolved. Germline CDR1 MNHNS, CDR2 SASEGT. With 6 bases removed from V and 6 bases from J, the gap between germline ends came to 8 bases. The CDR3 sequence is 12 residues long. CDR3 bases: TGTGCCAGCAGCCGACAACCCGGGGAGCTGTTTTTT. It translates to CASSRQPGELFF.

This chain connects TRBV5-1 to TRBJ1-3; no clear D gene. The CDR3 sequence is 15 residues long. Germline-derived CDR1 and CDR2 are SGHRS and YFSETQ. V lost 5 bases to trimming and J lost 4 bases, with 16 bases between them. The chain's CDR3 is CASRTDPGGGNTIYF. The CDR3 region has the DNA TGCGCCAGCAGAACGGATCCGGGAGGAGGAAACACCATATATTTT.

The V gene is TRBV5-1, the J gene TRBJ2-1; D remains ambiguous. Trimming shortened V by 5 bases and J by 4 bases, and 7 bases separated the two germline ends. The CDR3 loop spans 12 amino acids. CDR1 SGHRS and CDR2 YFSETQ come from the germline V gene. The CDR3 coding sequence is TGCGCCAGCAGTAACGGATACAATGAGCAGTTCTTC. Translating it yields CASSNGYNEQFF.

The chain combines TRBV9 with TRBJ2-7; D perhaps matches TRBD1 (5 bases). CDR3 length equals 15 residues. The germline gives CDR1 SGDLS, CDR2 YYNGEE. Trimming took 0 bases from V and 9 from J, leaving 19 bases between them. CDR3 protein: CASSVEQVSRGGQYF. The CDR3 DNA follows: TGTGCCAGCAGCGTAGAACAGGTTAGCCGCGGCGGGCAGTACTTC.

V usage is TRBV13 and J usage is TRBJ1-1, with TRBD1 matching over 8 bases. CDR1 is PRHDT, CDR2 FYEKMQ, per germline (reference sequence). V was clipped by 4 bases and J by 4 bases; unmatched bases: 11. The CDR3 length is 16 residues. CDR3 residues: CASSYRPGTGLTEAFF. The DNA of the CDR3 is TGTGCCAGCAGCTATCGTCCCGGGACAGGTCTCACTGAAGCTTTCTTT.

Points on this clone: The sample carries other DNA sequences with the same CDR3. V usage is TRBV19 and J usage is TRBJ1-1; D is unresolved. The CDR3 is 14 amino acids. The V gene's germline CDR1 is LNHDA and CDR2 SQIVND (reference sequence). Trimming pared 0 bases from V and 1 base from J, leaving 6 bases between. The CDR3 DNA follows: TGTGCCAGTAGTATAGATCGGGGGAACACTGAAGCTTTCTTT. Amino acid sequence: CASSIDRGNTEAFF.

The V gene is TRBV7-2, the J gene TRBJ2-1, with TRBD2 matching over 7 bases. Trimming took 6 bases from V and 0 from J; bases not matched to a gene: 11. CDR1 is SGHTA and CDR2 is FQGNSA in the germline V gene. CDR3 size: 17 residues. CDR3 loop: CASRGEGQHNSYNEQFF. For the CDR3, the DNA is TGTGCCAGCAGGGGGGAGGGCCAGCATAACTCCTACAATGAGCAGTTCTTC.

This sequence joins TRBV6-1 and TRBJ1-5; D is perhaps TRBD1 (6 bases). The CDR3 totals 15 residues. Trimming removed 5 bases from V and 5 bases from J, with 16 bases in between. The germline V gene has CDR1 MNHNS and CDR2 SASEGT. CDR3 nucleotide sequence: TGTGCCAGCAGTCTCAGCGGGGGGGCCTATCAGCCCCAGCATTTT. This translates into CASSLSGGAYQPQHF.

This chain connects TRBV7-9 to TRBJ2-7; D call uncertain. V lost 5 bases and J 0 bases, leaving 11 bases between the germline ends. Germline lookup yields CDR1 SEHNR and CDR2 FQNEAQ (reference sequence). CDR3 size: 14 residues. CDR3 sequence: CASSPSASSYEQYF. The DNA of the CDR3 is TGTGCCAGCAGCCCCAGCGCAAGCTCCTACGAGCAGTACTTC.